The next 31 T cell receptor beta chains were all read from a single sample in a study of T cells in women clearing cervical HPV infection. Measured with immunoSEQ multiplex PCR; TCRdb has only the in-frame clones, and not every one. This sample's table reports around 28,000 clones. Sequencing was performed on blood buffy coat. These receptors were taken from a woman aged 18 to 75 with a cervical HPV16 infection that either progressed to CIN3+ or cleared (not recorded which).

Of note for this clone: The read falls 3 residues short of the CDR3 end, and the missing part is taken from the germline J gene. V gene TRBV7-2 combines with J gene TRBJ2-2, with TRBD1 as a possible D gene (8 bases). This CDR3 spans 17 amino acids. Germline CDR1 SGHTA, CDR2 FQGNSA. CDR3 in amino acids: CASSLAGWTGRDSPLFF. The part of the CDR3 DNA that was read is TGTGCCAGCAGCTTAGCCGGGTGGACAGGGAGGGATTCACCG.

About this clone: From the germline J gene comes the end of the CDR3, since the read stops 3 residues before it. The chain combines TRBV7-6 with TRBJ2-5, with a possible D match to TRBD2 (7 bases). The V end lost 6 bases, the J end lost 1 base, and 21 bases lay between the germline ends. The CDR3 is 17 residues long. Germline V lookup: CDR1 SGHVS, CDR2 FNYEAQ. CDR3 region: CASSPGLGTGAQETQYF. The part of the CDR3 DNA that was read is TGTGCCAGCAGTCCAGGACTAGGAACGGGGGCCCAAGAGACC.

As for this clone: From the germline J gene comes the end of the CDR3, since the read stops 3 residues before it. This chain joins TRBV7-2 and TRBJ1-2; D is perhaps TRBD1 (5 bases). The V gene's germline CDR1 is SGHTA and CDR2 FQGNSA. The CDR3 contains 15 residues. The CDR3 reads CASSPDRSSPYDYTF. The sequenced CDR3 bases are TGTGCCAGCAGCCCCGACAGATCTTCCCCCTACGAC. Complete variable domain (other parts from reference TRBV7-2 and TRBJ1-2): GAGVSQSPSNKVTEKGKDVELRCDPISGHTALYWYRQSLGQGLEFLIYFQGNSAPDKSGLPSDRFSAERTGGSVSTLTIQRTQQEDSAVYLCASSPDRSSPYDYTFGSGTRLTVV.

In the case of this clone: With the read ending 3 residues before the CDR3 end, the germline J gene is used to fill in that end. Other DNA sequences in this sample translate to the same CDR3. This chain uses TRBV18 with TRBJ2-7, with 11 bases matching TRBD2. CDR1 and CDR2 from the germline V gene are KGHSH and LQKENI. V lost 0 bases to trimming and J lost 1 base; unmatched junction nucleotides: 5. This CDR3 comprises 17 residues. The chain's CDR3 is CASSPPLAGGHSYEQYF. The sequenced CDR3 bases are TGTGCCAGCTCACCACCCCTAGCGGGGGGACATTCCTACGAG.

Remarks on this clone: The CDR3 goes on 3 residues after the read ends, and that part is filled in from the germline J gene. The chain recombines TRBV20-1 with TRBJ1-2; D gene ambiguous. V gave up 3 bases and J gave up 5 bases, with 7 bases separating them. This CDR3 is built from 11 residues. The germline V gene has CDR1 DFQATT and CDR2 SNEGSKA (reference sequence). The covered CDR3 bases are TGCAGTGCTAGCCCAACTTATGGC. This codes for CSASPTYG. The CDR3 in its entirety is CSASPTYGYTF.

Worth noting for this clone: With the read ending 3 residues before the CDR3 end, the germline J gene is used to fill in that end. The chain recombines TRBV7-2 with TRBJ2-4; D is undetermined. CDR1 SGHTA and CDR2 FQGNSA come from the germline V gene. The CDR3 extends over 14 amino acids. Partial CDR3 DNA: TGTGCCAGCAGCTTAGGTGTCCAAACCTATGGT. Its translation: CASSLGVQTYG. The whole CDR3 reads CASSLGVQTYGQYF.

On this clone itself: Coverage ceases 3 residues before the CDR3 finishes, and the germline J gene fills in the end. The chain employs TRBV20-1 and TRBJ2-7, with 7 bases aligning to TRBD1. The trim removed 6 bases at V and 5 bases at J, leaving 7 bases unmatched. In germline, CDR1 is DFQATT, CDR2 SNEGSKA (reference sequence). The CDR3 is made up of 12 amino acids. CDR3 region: CSAGVGTDEQYF. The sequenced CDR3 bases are TGCAGTGCCGGAGTAGGGACAGACGAG.

The CDR3 loop is CASSDIGQGNGGYTF. CDR3 bases read: TGTGCCAGCAGTGACATTGGACAGGGAAACGGCGGC. This sequence joins TRBV6-1 and TRBJ1-2; 8 bases fit TRBD1. The read halts 3 residues ahead of the CDR3 end, with the missing end drawn from the germline J gene. The CDR3 has 15 residues. Per germline, CDR1 MNHNS and CDR2 SASEGT.

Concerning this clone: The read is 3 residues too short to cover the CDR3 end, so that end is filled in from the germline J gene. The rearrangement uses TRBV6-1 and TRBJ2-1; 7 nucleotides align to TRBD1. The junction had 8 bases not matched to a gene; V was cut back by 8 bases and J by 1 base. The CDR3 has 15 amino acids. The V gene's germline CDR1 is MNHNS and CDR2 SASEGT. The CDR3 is CASGKEGASYNEQFF. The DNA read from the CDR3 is TGTGCCAGCGGTAAAGAGGGGGCATCCTACAATGAG.

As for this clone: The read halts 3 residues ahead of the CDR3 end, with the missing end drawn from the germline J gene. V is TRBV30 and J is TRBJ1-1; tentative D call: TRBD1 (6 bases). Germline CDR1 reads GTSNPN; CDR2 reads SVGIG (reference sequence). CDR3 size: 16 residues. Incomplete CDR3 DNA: TGTGCCTGGAGGCTAGCGGGGGCGCATCCCTACAATGAG. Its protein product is CAWRLAGAHPYNE. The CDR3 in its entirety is CAWRLAGAHPYNEAFF.

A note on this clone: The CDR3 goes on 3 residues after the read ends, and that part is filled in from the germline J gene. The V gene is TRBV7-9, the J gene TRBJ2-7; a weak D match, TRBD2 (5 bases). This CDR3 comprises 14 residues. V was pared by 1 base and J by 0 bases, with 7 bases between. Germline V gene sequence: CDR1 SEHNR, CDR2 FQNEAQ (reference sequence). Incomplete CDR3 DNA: TGTGCCAGCAGCTTAGGAGGGTACTCCTACGAG. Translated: CASSLGGYSYE. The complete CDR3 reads CASSLGGYSYEQYF.

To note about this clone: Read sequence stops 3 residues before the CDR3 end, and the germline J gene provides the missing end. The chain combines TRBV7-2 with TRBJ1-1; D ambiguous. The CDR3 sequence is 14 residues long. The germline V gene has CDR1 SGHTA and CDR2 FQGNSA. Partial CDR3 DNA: TGTGCCAGCAGCTTATTTGGGCCTGGCGAAAAA. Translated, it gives CASSLFGPGEK. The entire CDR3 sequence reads CASSLFGPGEKAFF.

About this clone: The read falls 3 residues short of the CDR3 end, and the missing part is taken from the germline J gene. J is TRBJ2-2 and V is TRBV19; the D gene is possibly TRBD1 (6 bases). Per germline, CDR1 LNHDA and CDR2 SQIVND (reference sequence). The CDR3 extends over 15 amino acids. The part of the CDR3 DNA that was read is TGTGCCAGTAGTATAGAGGGGGCCGTTAATGAAAAG. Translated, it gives CASSIEGAVNEK. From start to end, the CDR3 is CASSIEGAVNEKLFF.

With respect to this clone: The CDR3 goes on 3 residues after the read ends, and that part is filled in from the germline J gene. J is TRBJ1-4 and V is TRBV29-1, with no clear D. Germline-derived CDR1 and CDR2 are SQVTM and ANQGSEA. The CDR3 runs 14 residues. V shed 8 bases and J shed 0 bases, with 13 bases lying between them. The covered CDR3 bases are TGCAGCCTATGCAGGAAATCAACTAATGAAAAA. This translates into CSLCRKSTNEK. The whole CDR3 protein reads CSLCRKSTNEKLFF.

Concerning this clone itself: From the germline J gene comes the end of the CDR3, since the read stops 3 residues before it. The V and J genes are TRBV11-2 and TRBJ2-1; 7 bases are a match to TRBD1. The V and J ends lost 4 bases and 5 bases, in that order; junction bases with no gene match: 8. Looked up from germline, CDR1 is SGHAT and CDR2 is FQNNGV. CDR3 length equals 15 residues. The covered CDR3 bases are TGTGCCAGCAGCTCCAGACAGGGATACGACAATGAG. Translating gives CASSSRQGYDNE. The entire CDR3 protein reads CASSSRQGYDNEQFF.

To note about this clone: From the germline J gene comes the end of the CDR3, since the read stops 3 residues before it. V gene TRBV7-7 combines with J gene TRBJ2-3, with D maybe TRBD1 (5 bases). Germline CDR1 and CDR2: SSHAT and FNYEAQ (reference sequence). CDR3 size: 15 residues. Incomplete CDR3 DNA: TGTGCCAGCAGCCCTTCCCAGGGATTCCAAGAGACG. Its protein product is CASSPSQGFQET. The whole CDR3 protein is CASSPSQGFQETQYF. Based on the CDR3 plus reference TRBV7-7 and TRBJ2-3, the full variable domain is GAGVSQSPRYKVTKRGQDVTLRCDPISSHATLYWYQQALGQGPEFLTYFNYEAQPDKSGLPSDRFSAERPEGSISTLTIQRTEQRDSAMYRCASSPSQGFQETQYFGPGTRLTVL.

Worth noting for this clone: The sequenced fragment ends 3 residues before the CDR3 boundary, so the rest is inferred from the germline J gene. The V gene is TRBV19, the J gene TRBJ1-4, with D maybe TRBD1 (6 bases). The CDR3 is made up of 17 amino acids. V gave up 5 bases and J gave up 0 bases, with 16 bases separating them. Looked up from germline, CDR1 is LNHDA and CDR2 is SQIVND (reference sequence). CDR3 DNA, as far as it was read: TGTGCCAGTAGTGCCCCGGGACACGGCGCAACTAATGAAAAA. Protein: CASSAPGHGATNEK. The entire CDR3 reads CASSAPGHGATNEKLFF.

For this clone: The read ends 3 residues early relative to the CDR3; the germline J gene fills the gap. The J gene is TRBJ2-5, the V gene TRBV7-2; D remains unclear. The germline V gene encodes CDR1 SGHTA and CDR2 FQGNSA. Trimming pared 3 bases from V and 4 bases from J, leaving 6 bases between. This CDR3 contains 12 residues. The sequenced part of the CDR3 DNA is TGTGCCAGCAGCTTTAAGGGAGAGACC. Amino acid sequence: CASSFKGET. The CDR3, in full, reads CASSFKGETQYF.

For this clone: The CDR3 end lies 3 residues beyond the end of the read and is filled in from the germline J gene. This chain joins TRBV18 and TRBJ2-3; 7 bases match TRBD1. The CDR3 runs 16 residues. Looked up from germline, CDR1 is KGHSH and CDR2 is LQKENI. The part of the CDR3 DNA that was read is TGTGCCAGCTCACCATCAGAACAGGGGTTGGGTCAGCCG. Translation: CASSPSEQGLGQP. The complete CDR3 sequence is CASSPSEQGLGQPQYF.

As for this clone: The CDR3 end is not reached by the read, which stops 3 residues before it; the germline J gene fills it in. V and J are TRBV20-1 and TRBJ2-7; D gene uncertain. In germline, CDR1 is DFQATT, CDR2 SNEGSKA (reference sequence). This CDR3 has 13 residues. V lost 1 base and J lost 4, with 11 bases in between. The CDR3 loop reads CSARGSGGYEQYF. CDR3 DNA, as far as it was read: TGCAGTGCTAGAGGGTCGGGTGGGTACGAG.

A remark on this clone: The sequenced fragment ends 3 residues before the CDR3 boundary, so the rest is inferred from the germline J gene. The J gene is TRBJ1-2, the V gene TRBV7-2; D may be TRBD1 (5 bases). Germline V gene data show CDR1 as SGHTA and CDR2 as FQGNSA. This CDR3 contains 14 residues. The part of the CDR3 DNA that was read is TGTGCCAGCAGCTACCGGGACTACTACAATGAC. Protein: CASSYRDYYND. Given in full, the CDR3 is CASSYRDYYNDYTF.

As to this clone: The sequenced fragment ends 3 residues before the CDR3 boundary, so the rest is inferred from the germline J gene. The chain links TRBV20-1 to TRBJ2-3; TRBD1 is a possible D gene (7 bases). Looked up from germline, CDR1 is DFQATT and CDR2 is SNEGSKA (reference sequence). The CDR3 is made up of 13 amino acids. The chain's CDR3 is CSARQASGGTQYF. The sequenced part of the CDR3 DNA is TGCAGTGCTAGGCAGGCATCAGGGGGGACG.

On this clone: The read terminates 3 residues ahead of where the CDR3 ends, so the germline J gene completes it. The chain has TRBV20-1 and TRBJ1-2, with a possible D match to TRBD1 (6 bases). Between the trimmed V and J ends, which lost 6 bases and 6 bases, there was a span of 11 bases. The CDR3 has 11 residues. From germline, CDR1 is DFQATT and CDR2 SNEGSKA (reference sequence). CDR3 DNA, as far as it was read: TGCAGTGCCCAGGGGTGGGATGGC. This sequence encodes CSAQGWDG. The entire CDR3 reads CSAQGWDGYTF.

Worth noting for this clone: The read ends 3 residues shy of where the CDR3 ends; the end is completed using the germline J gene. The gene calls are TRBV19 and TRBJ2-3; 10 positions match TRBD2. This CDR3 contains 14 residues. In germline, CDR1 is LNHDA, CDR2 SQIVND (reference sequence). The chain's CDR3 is CASSSRISGGPQYF. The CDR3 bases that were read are TGTGCCAGTAGCTCCCGGATTAGCGGGGGGCCG.

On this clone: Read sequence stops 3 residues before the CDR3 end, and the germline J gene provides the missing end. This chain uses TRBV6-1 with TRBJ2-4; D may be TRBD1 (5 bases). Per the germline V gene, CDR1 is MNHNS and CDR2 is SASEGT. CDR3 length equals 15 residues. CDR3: CASSGYSAGAYGQYF. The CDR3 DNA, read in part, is TGTGCCAGCAGTGGTTACAGCGCTGGGGCCTATGGT.

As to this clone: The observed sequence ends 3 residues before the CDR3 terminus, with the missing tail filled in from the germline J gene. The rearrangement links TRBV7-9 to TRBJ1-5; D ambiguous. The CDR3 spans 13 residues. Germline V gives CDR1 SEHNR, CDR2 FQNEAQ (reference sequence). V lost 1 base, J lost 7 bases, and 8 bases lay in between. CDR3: CASSLGNVQPQHF. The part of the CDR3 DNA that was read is TGTGCCAGCAGCTTAGGTAATGTGCAGCCC.

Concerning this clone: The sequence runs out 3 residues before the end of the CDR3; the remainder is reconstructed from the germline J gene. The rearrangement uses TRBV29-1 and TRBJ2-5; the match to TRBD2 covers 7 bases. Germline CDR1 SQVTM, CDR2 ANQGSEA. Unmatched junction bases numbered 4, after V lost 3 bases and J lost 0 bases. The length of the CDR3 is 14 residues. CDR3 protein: CSVDSAGYQETQYF. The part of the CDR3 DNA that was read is TGCAGCGTTGATTCAGCGGGGTACCAAGAGACC.

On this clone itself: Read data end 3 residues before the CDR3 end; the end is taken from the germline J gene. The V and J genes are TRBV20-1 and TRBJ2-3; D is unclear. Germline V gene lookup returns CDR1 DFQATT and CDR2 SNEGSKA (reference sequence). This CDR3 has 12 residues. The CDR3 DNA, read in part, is TGCAGTGCTAGAAGGGCTCAAGAGACG. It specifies CSARRAQET. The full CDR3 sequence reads CSARRAQETQYF.

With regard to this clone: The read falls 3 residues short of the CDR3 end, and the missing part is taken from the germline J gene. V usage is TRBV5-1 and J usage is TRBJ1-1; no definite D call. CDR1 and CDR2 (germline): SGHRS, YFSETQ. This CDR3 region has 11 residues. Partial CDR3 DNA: TGCGCCAGCAGCTTATCCAAAGAA. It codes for CASSLSKE. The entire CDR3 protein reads CASSLSKEAFF.

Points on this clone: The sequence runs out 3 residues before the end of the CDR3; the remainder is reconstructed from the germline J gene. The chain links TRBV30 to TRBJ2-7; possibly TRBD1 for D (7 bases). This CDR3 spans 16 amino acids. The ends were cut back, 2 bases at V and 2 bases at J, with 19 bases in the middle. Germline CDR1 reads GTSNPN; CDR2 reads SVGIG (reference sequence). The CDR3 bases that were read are TGTGCCTGGAGTAAGTCAGGGGGGCCACCCCCCTACGAG. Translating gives CAWSKSGGPPPYE. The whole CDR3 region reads CAWSKSGGPPPYEQYF.

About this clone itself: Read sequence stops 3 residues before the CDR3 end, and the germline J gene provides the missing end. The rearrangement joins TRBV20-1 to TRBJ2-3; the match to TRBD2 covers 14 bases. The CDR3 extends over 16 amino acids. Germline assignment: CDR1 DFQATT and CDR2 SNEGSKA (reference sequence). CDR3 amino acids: CSATRLAGGQRETQYF. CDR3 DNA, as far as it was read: TGCAGTGCTACCAGACTAGCGGGGGGGCAACGAGAGACG.